The T cell receptor (beta chain) under discussion was sequenced for a study of blood T cell repertoires in COVID-19. As for the study in general: The cDNA or gDNA used as material had been derived from T cells, B-cell-depleted T cells, or PBMCs.

V lost 2 bases to trimming and J lost 0 bases, with 9 bases between them. The length of the CDR3 is 16 residues. Germline CDR1 and CDR2: SGHTS and YDEGEE. This clone was observed once. Original handling: How many nucleated cells were present was estimated from reference gene primer amplification. Sequencing was performed with immunoSEQ multiplex PCR; in TCRdb, only in-frame clones are kept and a portion is missing. For V, J and clone size, that table is used; D and trimming come from the DNA. The sample shows hundreds of thousands of clones, more than 85% of them seen only once. Sequenced material: PBMCs or T cells enriched from blood (not recorded which). This receptor was obtained from a man aged 35-49 years who had recovered from COVID-19. This chain links TRBV5-8 with TRBJ1-6; D remains ambiguous. The CDR3 sequence: CASSFGIYSYNSPLHF. CDR3 DNA sequence: TGTGCCAGCAGCTTCGGGATTTACTCCTATAATTCACCCCTCCACTTT.